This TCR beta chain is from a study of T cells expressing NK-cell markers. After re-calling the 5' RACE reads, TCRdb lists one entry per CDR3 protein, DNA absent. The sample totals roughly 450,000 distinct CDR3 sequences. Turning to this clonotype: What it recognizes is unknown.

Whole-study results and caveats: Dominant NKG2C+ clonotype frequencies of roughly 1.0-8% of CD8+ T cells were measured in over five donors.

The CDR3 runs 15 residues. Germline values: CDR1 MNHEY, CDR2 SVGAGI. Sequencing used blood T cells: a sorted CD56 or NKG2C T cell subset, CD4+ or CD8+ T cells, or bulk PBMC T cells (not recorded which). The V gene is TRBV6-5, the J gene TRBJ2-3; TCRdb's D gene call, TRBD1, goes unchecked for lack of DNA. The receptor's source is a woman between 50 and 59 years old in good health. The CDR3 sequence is CASSYEGAFTDTQYF.